This record covers a single TCR beta chain. This entry comes from a study of blood T cell repertoires in COVID-19. At the level of the study: Researchers got acute and convalescent COVID-19 samples from the United States, Italy and Spain. PBMCs, B-cell-depleted T cells, or T cells were the source of the cDNA or gDNA that made up the material.

Original data processing: Amplifying reference gene primers gave estimates of nucleated cell counts. Method: immunoSEQ multiplex PCR; TCRdb's copy keeps in-frame clones and lacks some. The V and J calls and clone size were taken over from that table, and D and trimming were inferred from the DNA. The sample lists about 190,000 clones, around 85% occurring once. Germline V gene data show CDR1 as SGHAT and CDR2 as FQNNGV. The CDR3 has 17 residues. J gave up 10 bases and V 2 bases, and 10 bases lay outside the gene matches. J is TRBJ2-1 and V is TRBV11-2, with 14 positions matching TRBD2. Source material: peripheral blood. The receptor was derived from a man between 50 and 59 years old who had recovered from COVID-19. The CDR3 bases are TGTGCCAGCAGCTTACCGAAGGGACTAGCGGGAGTCTGGGAGCAGTTCTTC. Translating it yields CASSLPKGLAGVWEQFF.